Below, one T cell receptor (beta chain) is given with its context. This specimen comes from a study of shared clonotypes between healthy human individuals. TCRdb keeps only in-frame clones here, not all; method: immunoSEQ multiplex PCR. The table has approximately 2.1 million clones, more than 80% seen once. The V end was cut by 6 bases, the J end by 4 bases, with 16 bases between. CDR3 length: 15 amino acids. CDR1 and CDR2 (germline): MNHNS, SASEGT. This receptor was identified in a man younger than 30 in good health. Some clones in this sample may be carry-over from other donors' samples. The gene calls are TRBV6-1 and TRBJ1-3; D might be TRBD1 (6 bases). The sequenced material came from naive CD4+ T cells from PBMCs. Sample subset: CD45RA+ positively selected. This chain's CDR3 is CASRTTGTLGNTIYF. The CDR3 region has the DNA TGTGCCAGCAGAACAACCGGGACATTAGGAAACACCATATATTTT.